This note documents a single TCR beta chain sequence. These data originate in a study of T cell changes during pregnancy in multiple sclerosis. The germline CDR1 and CDR2 sequences are MNHNS and SASEGT. The junction had 19 bases not matched to a gene; V was cut back by 4 bases and J by 7 bases. The CDR3 length is 19 residues. Clones were read by immunoSEQ multiplex PCR, and TCRdb kept only the in-frame ones, dropping some. The data contain tens of thousands of clones, around 93% of them singletons. This chain connects TRBV6-1 to TRBJ2-4; 10 bases are a match to TRBD2. This TCR derives from a female donor in good health, enrolled as a control in a pregnancy study. Material: peripheral blood, obtained in the third trimester of pregnancy. CDR3 loop: CASSAPSGRASGRMNIQYF. The CDR3 DNA reads TGTGCCAGCAGTGCTCCGAGCGGGAGGGCCTCAGGCAGAATGAACATTCAGTACTTC.